The 11 T cell receptor beta chains below were found in one sample sequenced in a study of CD8+CD57+ T cells in acquired aplastic anemia. CDR3 and TCR beta VDJ profiling relied on a genomic DNA template. TCRdb passed the reads through MiXCR, listing each CDR3 protein once. The table lists about 420,000 distinct CDR3 sequences, about two thirds of them singletons. The sequenced sample was sorted CD4+, CD8+, or CD8+CD57+ T cells (not recorded which) from PBMCs. The receptors shown here come from a human donor in good health, serving as a control.

This clonotype was counted many times. In DNA, the CDR3 is TGCGCCAGCAGAAGTCACAGCGGGGGGCGAACCGGGGAGCTGTTTTTT. Translation: CASRSHSGGRTGELFF. The chain combines TRBV10-1 with TRBJ2-2; 9 nucleotides match TRBD2. This CDR3 has 16 amino acids. Germline CDR1 and CDR2: WNHNN and SYGVQD (reference sequence). V gave up 6 bases and J gave up 5 bases; unmatched junction bases: 10.

This rearrangement joins TRBV7-2 to TRBJ2-1, with D perhaps matching TRBD2 (7 bases). The germline gives CDR1 SGHTA, CDR2 FQGNSA. V dropped 0 bases and J dropped 3 bases, with 9 bases sitting between them. The CDR3 totals 15 residues. The CDR3 sequence: CASSLAGGHYNEQFF. The CDR3 coding sequence is TGTGCCAGCAGCTTAGCGGGGGGGCACTACAATGAGCAGTTCTTC.

The sample holds many counts of this clonotype. The rearrangement links TRBV12-3 or TRBV12-4 to TRBJ1-3; 7 bases align to TRBD1. Losses at the gene ends were 6 bases for V and 2 bases for J; bases not matched to a gene: 4. The CDR3 covers 14 residues. The CDR3 DNA follows: TGTGCCAGCAGAGCTACAGGGGCTGGAAACACCATATATTTT. It encodes CASRATGAGNTIYF.

This rearrangement joins TRBV5-1 to TRBJ2-7; 8 positions match TRBD2. The ends lost 2 bases at V and 4 bases at J; junction bases unmatched: 8. The germline gives CDR1 SGHRS, CDR2 YFSETQ. The CDR3 consists of 15 residues. The CDR3 DNA reads TGCGCCAGCAGCTTCCCAGGGCGGGAGGCTTACGAGCAGTACTTC. Translated, it gives CASSFPGREAYEQYF. The full variable domain, with the rest looked up from reference TRBV5-1 and TRBJ2-7, is KAGVTQTPRYLIKTRGQQVTLSCSPISGHRSVSWYQQTPGQGLQFLFEYFSETQRNKGNFPGRFSGRQFSNSRSEMNVSTLELGDSALYLCASSFPGREAYEQYFGPGTRLTVT.

This clonotype was seen a few times. Here the CDR3 reads CASSQPLTTGLENIQYF. The CDR3 DNA reads TGTGCCAGCAGCCAACCCCTGACTACAGGTCTAGAAAACATTCAGTACTTC. The chain employs TRBV5-8 and TRBJ2-4; possibly TRBD1 or TRBD2 for D (5 bases each). Deletions cut 4 bases from V and 5 bases from J, with 22 bases between. Germline V gene data show CDR1 as SGHTS and CDR2 as YDEGEE. The CDR3 is 17 residues long.

In the case of this clonotype: One end of the junction varies from germline; a read error may be responsible. This rearrangement joins TRBV10-2 to TRBJ1-2; D unresolved. The CDR3 is 14 residues long. Looked up from germline, CDR1 is WSHSY and CDR2 is SAAADI. CDR3 in amino acids: CAISLSGPTDAQSF. The CDR3 region has the DNA TGTGCCATCAGCCTTAGCGGACCCACAGATGCGCAGTCTTTT.

Remarks on this clonotype: One end of the junction varies from germline; a read error may be responsible. V gene TRBV7-2 combines with J gene TRBJ2-2; D is perhaps TRBD1 or TRBD2 (5 bases each). This CDR3 contains 15 residues. Germline CDR1 SGHTA, CDR2 FQGNSA. The CDR3, as DNA: TGTGCCAGCAGCTTAAGGGCAGGGAACACCGGGGAGCTGTCTTGG. Translated: CASSLRAGNTGELSW.

V and J are TRBV9 and TRBJ1-2, with a weak D call TRBD1 (5 bases). With 4 bases removed from V and 8 bases from J, the gap between germline ends came to 18 bases. Germline loops: CDR1 SGDLS, CDR2 YYNGEE. The CDR3 has 14 amino acids. CDR3 in DNA: TGTGCCAGCAGCTTACGCCAGGGTCTCGGGGGCTACACCTTC. It codes for CASSLRQGLGGYTF.

Note on this clonotype: The CDR3 does not close with the conserved phenylalanine or tryptophan, likely indicating a read error. Because the CDR3's place on the DNA is in doubt, the DNA is left out and the CDR3 is given as listed by TCRdb. The chain links TRBV7-2 to TRBJ1-5; the tabulated D call, TRBD1, remains unverified against the DNA. The CDR3 length is 13 residues, termini included. CDR1 SGHTA and CDR2 FQGNSA come from the germline V gene. CDR3 amino acids: CASSLSGTGVHEQ.

The CDR3 nucleotides read TGTGCCAGCAGCTCCAAGTACAACTATGGCTACACCTTC. Its protein product is CASSSKYNYGYTF. The chain employs TRBV7-9 and TRBJ1-2; D is unclear. The germline CDR1 and CDR2 sequences are SEHNR and FQNEAQ (reference sequence). This CDR3 is built from 13 residues. The V gene lost 4 bases and the J gene lost 2 bases, with 8 bases spanning the gap.

Remarks on this clonotype: The junction departs from the called germline gene at one end, perhaps through a read error. The chain joins TRBV9 to TRBJ1-2, with a weak D call TRBD1 (6 bases). CDR1 and CDR2 (germline): SGDLS, YYNGEE. The CDR3 has 14 residues. CDR3 residues: CASSVVAGAFCEPF. The CDR3 coding sequence is TGTGCCAGCAGCGTAGTAGCGGGGGCCTTCTGCGAGCCCTTC.